The 5 T cell receptor beta chains given below trace back to one sample, sequenced in a study of cytomegalovirus exposure and HLA in healthy donors. The PCR used 60 Vbeta and 13 Jbeta primers. Sequencing was performed with immunoSEQ multiplex PCR; in TCRdb, only in-frame clones are kept and a portion is missing. The data show around 190,000 clones, with roughly 86% seen just once and 1.5% to 2% held by the top ten. Input material: PBMCs. The source is a woman between 18 and 29 years old in good health and CMV-seronegative.

The CDR3 loop is CASSYLGQNPNYGYTF. CDR3 bases: TGTGCCAGCAGTTACTTGGGACAGAATCCTAACTATGGCTACACCTTC. The chain recombines TRBV6-5 with TRBJ1-2; 7 nucleotides match TRBD1. Looked up from germline, CDR1 is MNHEY and CDR2 is SVGAGI. The CDR3 consists of 16 residues. V lost 1 base to trimming and J lost 0 bases; unmatched junction nucleotides: 5.

V and J are TRBV19 and TRBJ1-5; weak D call: TRBD1 (5 bases). This CDR3 spans 15 amino acids. CDR1 is LNHDA, CDR2 SQIVND, per germline (reference sequence). Trimming removed 4 bases at V and 1 base at J, with 11 bases between. DNA of the CDR3: TGTGCCAGTAGTAACCCCGGGGGGAGCAATCAGCCCCAGCATTTT. Its protein is CASSNPGGSNQPQHF.

V is TRBV5-1 and J is TRBJ2-1; tentatively, D is TRBD1 (6 bases). CDR3 length equals 12 residues. The ends were cut back, 9 bases at V and 5 bases at J, with 12 bases in the middle. Germline V gene data show CDR1 as SGHRS and CDR2 as YFSETQ. The CDR3 reads CATRDIDNEQFF. The CDR3 region has the DNA TGCGCCACCCGGGACATAGACAATGAGCAGTTCTTC. Combining the CDR3 with reference TRBV5-1 and TRBJ2-1 gives the whole variable domain KAGVTQTPRYLIKTRGQQVTLSCSPISGHRSVSWYQQTPGQGLQFLFEYFSETQRNKGNFPGRFSGRQFSNSRSEMNVSTLELGDSALYLCATRDIDNEQFFGPGTRLTVL.

The CDR3 sequence: CATSGGALYGYTF. CDR3 nucleotides: TGTGCCACCTCGGGGGGGGCTCTGTATGGCTACACCTTC. The chain carries TRBV28 and TRBJ1-2; D is perhaps TRBD1 (6 bases). This CDR3 region has 13 residues. Germline V gene lookup returns CDR1 MDHEN and CDR2 SYDVKM. Trimming pared 10 bases from V and 5 bases from J, leaving 17 bases between.

V and J are TRBV5-1 and TRBJ2-7; D is possibly TRBD1 (5 bases). Looked up from germline, CDR1 is SGHRS and CDR2 is YFSETQ. This CDR3 has 15 amino acids. Trimming took 0 bases from V and 2 from J, leaving 12 bases between them. The CDR3 is CASSLEVGVAYEQYF. The CDR3 coding sequence is TGCGCCAGCAGCTTGGAAGTAGGGGTGGCCTACGAGCAGTACTTC.